This entry concerns a single T cell receptor (beta chain). The antigen is unknown. The source of the sample is a study of cytomegalovirus exposure and HLA in healthy donors. About the research overall: Clustering assigned 70% to 90% of the roughly 420 genotyped donors to the Caucasian-associated ancestry cluster. Overall study results and limits: In vitro experiments confirmed that a few CMV-associated chains were specific for CMV antigens.

Use of 60 Vbeta and 13 Jbeta primers characterized the PCR. Method: immunoSEQ multiplex PCR; TCRdb's copy keeps in-frame clones and lacks some. The sample contains roughly 150,000 clones, approximately 80% of which appear only once. Per the germline V gene, CDR1 is SGHNT and CDR2 is YYREEE (reference sequence). The V and J ends lost 4 bases and 2 bases, in that order; junction bases with no gene match: 6. The CDR3 length is 15 residues. The chain recombines TRBV5-4 with TRBJ2-7; 10 bases line up with TRBD1. The sample comprised PBMCs. This clonotype was sampled from a man between 40 and 49 years old in good health and CMV-seronegative. The CDR3 coding sequence is TGTGCCAGCAGCCCGGGGGACAGGGGTCCCTACGAGCAGTACTTC. Translating it yields CASSPGDRGPYEQYF.